Listed here are 30 T cell receptor beta chains from one sample, sequenced in a study of T cells in Graves' hyperthyroidism and ophthalmopathy. TCR beta CDR3 regions were amplified from RNA. An initial round of RT-PCR targeting the TCR CDR3 relied on the HTBI primer set. TCRdb reprocessed the multiplex PCR reads via MiXCR and lists one record per CDR3 protein. This repertoire shows around 560,000 distinct CDR3 sequences, roughly a sixth found once; its top ten account for about 18%. Sequencing input: blood. These receptors all stem from a woman aged 18-30 years with Graves' hyperthyroidism.

There are many counts of this clonotype. The V and J genes are TRBV20-1 and TRBJ2-1, with 7 bases matching TRBD2. The CDR3 extends over 16 amino acids. Germline CDR1 and CDR2: DFQATT and SNEGSKA (reference sequence). Trimming at V came to 4 bases and at J to 5 bases, leaving 14 bases not matched to a gene. Written as DNA, the CDR3 is TGCAGTGCTACGCCCATAAGGGGAGGGATCCACAATGAGCAGTTCTTC. Encoded protein: CSATPIRGGIHNEQFF.

This clonotype was observed many times. This chain links TRBV12-3 or TRBV12-4 with TRBJ2-1; D is uncertain. There are 14 residues in the CDR3. The V end was cut by 5 bases, the J end by 5 bases, with 13 bases between. The chain's CDR3 is CASSISETNNEQFF. For the CDR3, the DNA is TGTGCCAGCAGTATCAGTGAAACCAACAATGAGCAGTTCTTC.

The chain uses TRBV6-5 and TRBJ1-1, with unresolved D. Trimming left V 2 bases short and J 1 base short, with 8 bases between. Germline loops: CDR1 MNHEY, CDR2 SVGAGI. The CDR3 is 14 residues long. The CDR3 DNA is TGTGCCAGCAGTTACAAGGTTGCGAACACTGAAGCTTTCTTT. It translates to CASSYKVANTEAFF.

This clonotype was seen many times. The chain employs TRBV2 and TRBJ2-5; a possible D gene is TRBD2 (6 bases). CDR1 is SNHLY, CDR2 FYNNEI, per germline. With 4 bases removed from V and 1 base from J, the gap between germline ends came to 13 bases. The CDR3 extends over 15 amino acids. The CDR3 DNA reads as TGTGCCAGCAGTGGAGTAGGGGAGGCCCAAGAGACCCAGTACTTC. Translated: CASSGVGEAQETQYF.

The chain combines TRBV9 with TRBJ2-5, with 7 bases identical to TRBD2. CDR3 length equals 15 residues. Germline lookup yields CDR1 SGDLS and CDR2 YYNGEE. V shed 4 bases, J shed 5 bases, and the junction held 11 bases outside the gene matches. CDR3 in DNA: TGTGCCAGCAGCCCCCGACTAGCTCTCTCGGAGACCCAGTACTTC. Translation: CASSPRLALSETQYF.

In its sample, this clonotype was seen many times. CDR3 amino acids: CASSLVLRGGNTEAFF. In DNA form, the CDR3 reads TGTGCCAGCAGCTTAGTCCTTAGGGGGGGGAACACTGAAGCTTTCTTT. The gene calls are TRBV11-2 and TRBJ1-1; the D gene is possibly TRBD1 (6 bases). The CDR3 has 16 amino acids. V lost 1 base and J 1 base, leaving 13 bases between the germline ends. Germline V gene lookup returns CDR1 SGHAT and CDR2 FQNNGV.

The V and J genes are TRBV4-1 and TRBJ1-6; D unresolved. Germline CDR1 reads MGHRA; CDR2 reads YSYEKL. CDR3 length: 15 residues. V was trimmed by 0 bases and J by 4 bases, leaving 7 bases between them. The CDR3 loop is CASSQDGGYNSPLHF. The CDR3, as DNA: TGCGCCAGCAGCCAAGATGGCGGTTATAATTCACCCCTCCACTTT.

This clonotype was picked up many times. The V call is TRBV19, the J call TRBJ1-5, with D possibly being TRBD1 (6 bases). V was shortened by 5 bases and J by 7 bases, with 15 bases between the two germline ends. The CDR3 has 14 amino acids. Germline-derived CDR1 and CDR2 are LNHDA and SQIVND (reference sequence). The DNA for the CDR3 is TGTGCCAGTAGTCTACAGGGTTCAAGGCAGCCCCAGCATTTT. As protein: CASSLQGSRQPQHF.

The rearrangement joins TRBV3-1 to TRBJ2-1, with TRBD2 matching 9 bases. The ends lost 0 bases at V and 8 bases at J; junction bases unmatched: 23. Germline loops: CDR1 LGHDT, CDR2 YNNKEL (reference sequence). This CDR3 is 21 amino acids long. The chain's CDR3 is CASSQDRLAGVPGRSSHEQFF. The CDR3 DNA sequence: TGTGCCAGCAGCCAAGATCGATTAGCGGGAGTTCCCGGGCGTAGTTCTCATGAGCAGTTCTTC.

The table lists this clonotype with many counts. The chain uses TRBV20-1 and TRBJ2-7; TRBD2 agrees at 14 bases. The trim removed 1 base at V and 6 bases at J, leaving 5 bases unmatched. The length of the CDR3 is 15 residues. Per germline, CDR1 DFQATT and CDR2 SNEGSKA (reference sequence). The chain's CDR3 is CSARGRLAGGGEQYF. The CDR3 bases are TGCAGTGCTAGAGGTCGACTAGCGGGAGGGGGCGAGCAGTACTTC.

This clonotype was picked up many times. V is TRBV3-1 and J is TRBJ2-3; 14 bases match TRBD2. From germline, CDR1 is LGHDT and CDR2 YNNKEL (reference sequence). Losses at the gene ends were 4 bases for V and 2 bases for J; bases not matched to a gene: 5. The CDR3 totals 17 residues. Here the CDR3 DNA reads TGTGCCAGCAGCCCGAGACTAGCGGGAGGGCTCACAGATACGCAGTATTTT. This encodes CASSPRLAGGLTDTQYF.

This chain uses TRBV7-8 with TRBJ1-4; D might be TRBD1 (5 bases). Trimming left V 4 bases short and J 4 bases short, with 19 bases between. Germline V gene lookup returns CDR1 SGHVS and CDR2 FQNEAQ. The CDR3 consists of 17 residues. The CDR3 coding sequence is TGTGCCAGCAGCTCCTTCGGGGCCCTAGCACTTAATGAAAAACTGTTTTTT. It specifies CASSSFGALALNEKLFF.

With regard to this clonotype: A much larger clone lies one base from this, so it may be a read error. V is TRBV15 and J is TRBJ2-1, with a tentative D call TRBD2 (5 bases). The closer fit of TRBJ2-7 to the DNA end suggests the J call may be wrong. Germline V gene lookup returns CDR1 LNHNV and CDR2 YYDKDF (reference sequence). The CDR3 is 13 residues long. The CDR3 DNA reads as TGTGCCACCAGCAGAGATGACTACAATGAGCAGTACTTC. Translation: CATSRDDYNEQYF.

The J gene is TRBJ2-2, the V gene TRBV7-8; 9 nucleotides line up with TRBD2. This CDR3 spans 14 amino acids. CDR1 and CDR2 (germline): SGHVS, FQNEAQ. V lost 11 bases to trimming and J lost 6 bases; unmatched junction nucleotides: 10. The CDR3 DNA sequence: TGTGCCGACGGCGCGGGGGGGGCTCCCGGGGAGCTGTTTTTT. Translated: CADGAGGAPGELFF.

Note on this clonotype: A much more abundant neighbour one base away suggests this may be a read error. V is TRBV27 and J is TRBJ2-1, with 7 bases identical to TRBD2. Germline CDR1 and CDR2: MNHEY and SMNVEV (reference sequence). This CDR3 is built from 16 residues. This CDR3 reads CASSLLVTSSYDEQFF. DNA of the CDR3: TGTGCCAGCAGTTTATTAGTGACTAGCTCCTACGATGAGCAGTTCTTC.

In this sample, this clonotype turned up a few times. The chain has TRBV5-1 and TRBJ1-1; a possible D gene is TRBD1 (6 bases). Germline CDR1 and CDR2: SGHRS and YFSETQ. This CDR3 spans 14 amino acids. The V and J ends lost 4 bases and 3 bases respectively, with 13 bases between them. CDR3 bases: TGCGCCAGCAGCATTATAGAGGGGGACACTGAAGCTTTCTTT. Its translation is CASSIIEGDTEAFF.

The rearrangement joins TRBV7-9 to TRBJ2-7, with 8 bases matching TRBD1. V dropped 6 bases and J dropped 6; count of bases not matched to a gene: 4. This CDR3 spans 12 amino acids. From germline, CDR1 is SEHNR and CDR2 FQNEAQ (reference sequence). For the CDR3, the DNA is TGTGCCAGCAGTTCGGGACAGGTCGAGCAGTACTTC. Its translation: CASSSGQVEQYF. Filled out from reference TRBV7-9 and TRBJ2-7, the complete variable domain reads DTGVSQNPRHKITKRGQNVTFRCDPISEHNRLYWYRQTLGQGPEFLTYFQNEAQLEKSRLLSDRFSAERPKGSFSTLEIQRTEQGDSAMYLCASSSGQVEQYFGPGTRLTVT.

This clonotype was counted a few times. This chain joins TRBV28 and TRBJ1-4, with D possibly matching TRBD1 (6 bases). The germline gives CDR1 MDHEN, CDR2 SYDVKM. CDR3 length: 17 residues. Trimming took off 2 bases at V and 0 bases at J, with 13 bases between the two ends. The DNA of the CDR3 is TGTGCCAGCAGTTTAAGGACAGTGATTGCAACTAATGAAAAACTGTTTTTT. Translation gives CASSLRTVIATNEKLFF.

The V gene is TRBV12-3 or TRBV12-4, the J gene TRBJ2-1, with 10 bases fitting TRBD2. Trimming removed 3 bases from V and 5 bases from J; junction bases left unmatched: 4. The CDR3 has 15 amino acids. CDR3 nucleotide sequence: TGTGCCAGCAGTTTGACAGGACTAGCGGACAATGAGCAGTTCTTC. Its translation is CASSLTGLADNEQFF.

This clonotype showed up just a few times. This chain joins TRBV12-3 or TRBV12-4 and TRBJ2-6; 7 positions agree with TRBD1. The CDR3 has 17 residues. The junction had 7 bases not matched to a gene; V was cut back by 5 bases and J by 0 bases. The CDR3 bases are TGTGCCAGCAGTAGAGGGGCAGGGGGCTCTGGGGCCAACGTCCTGACTTTC. It is translated as CASSRGAGGSGANVLTF.

This sequence joins TRBV6-6 and TRBJ2-7, with TRBD2 matching 9 bases. V lost 2 bases and J lost 2; bases outside the gene matches: 4. CDR3 size: 15 residues. Per the germline V gene, CDR1 is MNHNY and CDR2 is SVGAGI (reference sequence). The CDR3 loop is CASSYGRGGPYEQYF. The DNA of the CDR3 is TGTGCCAGCAGTTACGGGCGGGGGGGCCCCTACGAGCAGTACTTC.

This clonotype was picked up a small number of times. The junction departs from the called germline gene at one end, perhaps through a read error. The chain employs TRBV2 and TRBJ2-1, with 9 bases that match TRBD2. CDR1 and CDR2 (germline): SNHLY, FYNNEI. The CDR3 extends over 17 amino acids. The CDR3 spells CASGWSLAGRSCNEQFF. For the CDR3, the DNA is TGTGCCAGCGGGTGGTCCCTAGCGGGACGATCCTGCAATGAGCAGTTCTTC.

This clonotype was seen only a few times. J is TRBJ1-1 and V is TRBV6-1; D call uncertain. V lost 6 bases to trimming and J lost 4 bases, with 15 bases between them. CDR3 size: 14 residues. Germline values: CDR1 MNHNS, CDR2 SASEGT. CDR3 bases: TGTGCCAGCAGCGGGGAGGAGGTTGGCACTGAAGCTTTCTTT. Protein sequence: CASSGEEVGTEAFF.

The genes are TRBV7-2 and TRBJ1-5; D is undetermined. The germline V gene has CDR1 SGHTA and CDR2 FQGNSA. CDR3 length: 14 amino acids. The ends were cut back, 2 bases at V and 8 bases at J, with 13 bases in the middle. CDR3 residues: CASSLSTVREPQHF. CDR3 in DNA: TGTGCCAGCAGCTTATCTACCGTTCGGGAGCCCCAGCATTTT.

This clonotype was seen many times. The chain recombines TRBV12-3 or TRBV12-4 with TRBJ1-5; D not certain. Deletions cut 6 bases from V and 3 bases from J, with 12 bases between. The length of the CDR3 is 14 residues. Written as DNA, the CDR3 is TGTGCCAGCAGCCGCGGAAAGGACAATCAGCCCCAGCATTTT. As protein: CASSRGKDNQPQHF.

The J gene is TRBJ2-3, the V gene TRBV12-3 or TRBV12-4; D is unclear. The CDR3 is 16 amino acids. The V end lost 2 bases, the J end lost 0 bases, and 12 bases lay between the germline ends. For the CDR3, the DNA is TGTGCCAGCAGTTTAAACAGACAATCTAGCACAGATACGCAGTATTTT. As protein: CASSLNRQSSTDTQYF.

This clonotype turned up a few times. The gene calls are TRBV7-2 and TRBJ2-7, with 7 bases lining up with TRBD1. Germline loops: CDR1 SGHTA, CDR2 FQGNSA. This CDR3 comprises 14 residues. V lost 6 bases to trimming and J lost 2 bases; unmatched junction nucleotides: 7. CDR3 sequence (DNA): TGTGCCAGCAGGGGGACAGTTCACCCCTACGAGCAGTACTTC. Encoded protein: CASRGTVHPYEQYF.

This clonotype was picked up a small number of times. This chain connects TRBV27 to TRBJ1-2; D is undetermined. In germline, CDR1 is MNHEY, CDR2 SMNVEV (reference sequence). The CDR3 runs 14 residues. V lost 6 bases to trimming and J lost 2 bases, with 13 bases between them. The CDR3 sequence: CASRLGSGNYGYTF. In DNA form, the CDR3 reads TGTGCCAGCAGATTGGGAAGTGGGAACTATGGCTACACCTTC.

The chain combines TRBV5-8 with TRBJ1-5; 9 bases agree with TRBD1. The CDR3 has 15 amino acids. The junction had 6 bases not matched to a gene; V was cut back by 5 bases and J by 3 bases. Per germline, CDR1 SGHTS and CDR2 YDEGEE. CDR3 sequence reads: CASSSGTGPNQPQHF. Written as DNA, the CDR3 is TGTGCCAGCAGTTCCGGGACAGGGCCCAATCAGCCCCAGCATTTT.

This clonotype was seen a handful of times. The gene calls are TRBV12-3 or TRBV12-4 and TRBJ1-2, with 8 positions matching TRBD1. With V trimmed by 5 bases and J by 7 bases, 6 bases remained unmatched. This CDR3 is built from 13 residues. Here the CDR3 DNA reads TGTGCCAGCAGTCCGGGACAGGACCTTGGCTACACCTTC. Protein product: CASSPGQDLGYTF.